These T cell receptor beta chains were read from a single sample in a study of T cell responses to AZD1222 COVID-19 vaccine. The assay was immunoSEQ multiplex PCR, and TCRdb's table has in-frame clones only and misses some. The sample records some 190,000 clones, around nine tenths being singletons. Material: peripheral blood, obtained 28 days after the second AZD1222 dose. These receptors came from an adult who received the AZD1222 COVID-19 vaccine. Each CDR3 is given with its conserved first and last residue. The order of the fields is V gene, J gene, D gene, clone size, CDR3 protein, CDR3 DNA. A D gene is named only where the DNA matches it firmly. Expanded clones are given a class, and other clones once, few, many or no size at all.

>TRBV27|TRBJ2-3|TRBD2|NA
CASRPGLAGTDTQYF
TGTGCCAGCAGACCGGGACTAGCGGGCACAGATACGCAGTATTTT
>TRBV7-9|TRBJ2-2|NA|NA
CASSLGTGYTGELFF
TGTGCCAGCAGCTTAGGAACAGGGTACACCGGGGAGCTGTTTTTT
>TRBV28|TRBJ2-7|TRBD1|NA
CASSAGQGPYEQYF
TGTGCCAGCAGTGCGGGACAGGGCCCCTACGAGCAGTACTTC
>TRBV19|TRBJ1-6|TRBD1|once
CASNFPGQGRNSPLHF
TGTGCCAGTAACTTCCCGGGACAGGGTCGAAATTCACCCCTCCACTTT
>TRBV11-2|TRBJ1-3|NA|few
CASSLDEKNTIYF
TGTGCCAGCAGCTTAGATGAAAAGAACACCATATATTTT
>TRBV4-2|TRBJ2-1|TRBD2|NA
CASSQGSGRNEQFF
TGTGCCAGCAGCCAAGGTAGCGGGAGAAATGAGCAGTTCTTC
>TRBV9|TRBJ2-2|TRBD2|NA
CASSGPGLAGRNTGELFF
TGTGCCAGCAGCGGCCCAGGACTAGCGGGGAGGAACACCGGGGAGCTGTTTTTT
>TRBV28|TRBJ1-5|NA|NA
CASSFELSGGGPQHF
TGTGCCAGCAGTTTCGAACTTTCTGGGGGGGGGCCCCAGCATTTT
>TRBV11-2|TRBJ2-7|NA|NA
CASSLEAYEQYF
TGTGCCAGCAGCTTAGAGGCGTACGAGCAGTACTTC
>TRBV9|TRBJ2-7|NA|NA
CASSVGPSSYEQYF
TGTGCCAGCAGCGTAGGGCCTAGCTCCTACGAGCAGTACTTC